This passage covers 5 T cell receptor beta chains from one sample sequenced in a study of cytomegalovirus exposure and HLA in healthy donors. With 60 Vbeta and 13 Jbeta primers, the PCR was carried out. Produced via immunoSEQ multiplex PCR; TCRdb's table is partial and in-frame only. The table includes approximately 100,000 clones, around 77% detected once. The specimen sequenced was PBMCs. Receptors originate from a man in his forties in good health and CMV-seropositive.

J is TRBJ2-7 and V is TRBV7-2; 8 nucleotides match TRBD1. Germline V gene data show CDR1 as SGHTA and CDR2 as FQGNSA. The CDR3 is 14 amino acids. With V trimmed by 5 bases and J by 3 bases, 6 bases remained unmatched. CDR3 in DNA: TGTGCCAGCAGCCGGGACAGGAGAGTCTACGAGCAGTACTTC. Protein: CASSRDRRVYEQYF. Full variable domain (outside the CDR3, taken from reference TRBV7-2 and TRBJ2-7): GAGVSQSPSNKVTEKGKDVELRCDPISGHTALYWYRQSLGQGLEFLIYFQGNSAPDKSGLPSDRFSAERTGGSVSTLTIQRTQQEDSAVYLCASSRDRRVYEQYFGPGTRLTVT.

The gene calls are TRBV6-5 and TRBJ2-1; 9 bases align to TRBD1. Trimming at V came to 7 bases and at J to 4 bases, leaving 5 bases not matched to a gene. In germline, CDR1 is MNHEY, CDR2 SVGAGI. This CDR3 has 14 amino acids. CDR3 coding DNA: TGTGCCAGCACGGGGACAGGGCTTTACAATGAGCAGTTCTTC. Translated: CASTGTGLYNEQFF.

In the case of this clone: A junction boundary mismatches the germline segment, possibly from a read error. The sample carries other DNA sequences with the same CDR3. This rearrangement joins TRBV19 to TRBJ2-3, with 8 bases aligning to TRBD2. Germline loops: CDR1 LNHDA, CDR2 SQIVND (reference sequence). CDR3 length: 15 amino acids. The CDR3 DNA is TGTGCTAGTAGTATGTACGGGGGGGCGGGGGATACGCAGTATTTT. It is translated as CASSMYGGAGDTQYF.

The V call is TRBV27, the J call TRBJ2-1, with D possibly TRBD1 on 6 matching bases. Looked up from germline, CDR1 is MNHEY and CDR2 is SMNVEV (reference sequence). This CDR3 comprises 14 residues. V lost 3 bases to trimming and J lost 5 bases, with 11 bases between them. CDR3 sequence (DNA): TGTGCCAGCAGTTTCCGGGACAACCACAATGAGCAGTTCTTC. Amino acid sequence: CASSFRDNHNEQFF.

This rearrangement joins TRBV5-1 to TRBJ1-2, with 9 bases fitting TRBD1. J was trimmed by 6 bases and V by 4 bases; bases with no gene match: 10. CDR1 and CDR2 from the germline V gene are SGHRS and YFSETQ. This CDR3 region has 15 residues. Here the CDR3 reads CASSLGQGPRDGYTF. CDR3 sequence (DNA): TGCGCCAGCAGCCTGGGACAGGGCCCTAGGGATGGCTACACCTTC.